The 17 T cell receptor beta chains below were found in one sample sequenced in a study of neurological immune-mediated disorders. TCRdb re-called the 5' RACE reads through MiXCR, storing one row per CDR3 protein. Among tens of thousands of distinct CDR3 sequences, 10% were seen once, and the ten largest hold about 1.8%. Material for sequencing was PBMCs. These receptors all stem from a man aged 35-49 years in good health.

This clonotype was detected ten times or more. V gene TRBV7-3 combines with J gene TRBJ2-3, with TRBD1 as a possible D gene (6 bases). The CDR3 sequence is 14 residues long. V lost 3 bases and J 2 bases, leaving 9 bases between the germline ends. CDR1 SGHTA and CDR2 FQGTGA come from the germline V gene. CDR3 amino acids: CASSLRTDTDTQYF. In DNA form, the CDR3 reads TGTGCCAGCAGCTTGCGGACAGACACAGATACGCAGTATTTT.

This clonotype came up many times. V is TRBV15 and J is TRBJ2-1; TRBD2 matches at 7 bases. The CDR3 has 12 residues. The germline gives CDR1 LNHNV, CDR2 YYDKDF (reference sequence). The V and J ends lost 3 bases and 8 bases, in that order; junction bases with no gene match: 1. The CDR3 DNA sequence: TGTGCCACCAGCAGGAGCGGGGATGAGCAGTTCTTC. Translating it yields CATSRSGDEQFF.

This clonotype came up once. Possible read error: a much larger clone is one base away. Here the CDR3 DNA reads TGTGCCAGCAGTTTCGCCCGCAATGAGCAGTTCTTC. Translated: CASSFARNEQFF. The chain couples TRBV12-3 or TRBV12-4 to TRBJ2-1; D is unresolved. V was clipped by 3 bases and J by 6 bases, with 6 bases between them. The CDR3 has 12 amino acids.

This clonotype showed up many times. The rearrangement uses TRBV5-1 and TRBJ2-7; 7 bases fit TRBD2. The CDR3 loop spans 15 amino acids. CDR1 is SGHRS and CDR2 is YFSETQ in the germline V gene. V shed 7 bases, J shed 4 bases, and the junction held 14 bases outside the gene matches. This CDR3 reads CASRTRTSASYEQYF. The CDR3 region has the DNA TGCGCCAGCCGCACACGAACTAGCGCAAGTTACGAGCAGTACTTC.

In this sample, this clonotype turned up many times. This sequence joins TRBV12-3 or TRBV12-4 and TRBJ1-2; D is undetermined. The CDR3 covers 14 residues. Trimming took off 3 bases at V and 0 bases at J, with 8 bases between the two ends. DNA of the CDR3: TGTGCCAGCAGTTTTGCCGTAGCTAACTATGGCTACACCTTC. Translating it yields CASSFAVANYGYTF.

This clonotype was observed many times. The CDR3 coding sequence is TGTGCCAGCACCATGGCCCTAGCGCAGTATTTT. This encodes CASTMALAQYF. This chain joins TRBV27 and TRBJ2-3; D gene unclear. The CDR3 has 11 amino acids. Germline CDR1 MNHEY, CDR2 SMNVEV (reference sequence). V gave up 7 bases and J gave up 10 bases, with 12 bases separating them.

This clonotype showed up many times. The CDR3 reads CASSLAGENEKLFF. For the CDR3, the DNA is TGTGCCAGCAGCTTGGCTGGGGAAAATGAAAAACTGTTTTTT. V is TRBV5-6 and J is TRBJ1-4; D not certain. The CDR3 length is 14 residues. Germline V gene data show CDR1 as SGHDT and CDR2 as YYEEEE. The V gene lost 0 bases and the J gene lost 5 bases, with 8 bases spanning the gap.

This clonotype ranks as medium-sized. V gene TRBV15 combines with J gene TRBJ2-1, with D tentatively TRBD1 or TRBD2 (5 bases each). The V end lost 2 bases, the J end lost 4 bases, and 12 bases lay between the germline ends. Germline V lookup: CDR1 LNHNV, CDR2 YYDKDF (reference sequence). The CDR3 spans 15 residues. The chain's CDR3 is CATSRTRGVYNEQFF. CDR3 coding DNA: TGTGCCACCAGCAGAACAAGAGGGGTTTACAATGAGCAGTTCTTC.

Many counts were recorded for this clonotype. This chain joins TRBV14 and TRBJ2-1; the D gene could be TRBD1 or TRBD2 (5 bases each). In germline, CDR1 is SGHDN, CDR2 FVKESK. Trimming removed 8 bases from V and 9 bases from J, with 11 bases in between. This CDR3 is built from 11 residues. CDR3 coding DNA: TGTGCCAGCTCCTCAGGGACTGAGCAGTTCTTC. This gives the protein CASSSGTEQFF.

Many counts were recorded for this clonotype. The chain employs TRBV20-1 and TRBJ1-5; no reliable D call. This CDR3 has 17 amino acids. CDR1 DFQATT and CDR2 SNEGSKA come from the germline V gene (reference sequence). Deletions cut 3 bases from V and 1 base from J, with 19 bases between. This CDR3 reads CSARGFVRGMSNQPQHF. The CDR3 bases are TGCAGTGCTAGGGGTTTCGTCCGAGGGATGAGCAATCAGCCCCAGCATTTT.

This clonotype was recorded at least ten times. This chain links TRBV5-1 with TRBJ1-4, with 7 bases aligning to TRBD1. The CDR3 totals 14 residues. Losses at the gene ends were 4 bases for V and 7 bases for J; bases not matched to a gene: 7. The germline V gene has CDR1 SGHRS and CDR2 YFSETQ. The CDR3 spells CASSAGTAIEKLFF. CDR3 nucleotides: TGCGCCAGCAGCGCCGGGACAGCGATTGAAAAACTGTTTTTT.

The gene calls are TRBV7-3 and TRBJ2-6, with TRBD2 matching 15 bases. Trimming removed 5 bases from V and 0 bases from J; junction bases left unmatched: 11. There are 21 residues in the CDR3. Germline CDR1 reads SGHTA; CDR2 reads FQGTGA. The DNA for the CDR3 is TGTGCCAGCAGCCTGTACGGGACTAGCGGGAGGTCACCCTCTGGGGCCAACGTCCTGACTTTC. As protein: CASSLYGTSGRSPSGANVLTF.

This clonotype was counted many times. The chain recombines TRBV10-1 with TRBJ1-2; D gene unclear. From germline, CDR1 is WNHNN and CDR2 SYGVQD (reference sequence). The CDR3 loop spans 12 amino acids. V lost 8 bases, J lost 4 bases, and 11 bases lay in between. This chain's CDR3 is CASFTAIYGYTF. Written as DNA, the CDR3 is TGCGCCAGCTTCACAGCTATCTATGGCTACACCTTC.

This clonotype was recorded many times. The rearrangement joins TRBV20-1 to TRBJ2-1; D is unclear. There are 15 residues in the CDR3. V was pared by 5 bases and J by 7 bases, with 21 bases between. CDR1 is DFQATT, CDR2 SNEGSKA, per germline (reference sequence). The CDR3 DNA reads as TGCAGTGCTCCGCCCACAGAATTTAAGGGAAATGAGCAGTTCTTC. Its protein product is CSAPPTEFKGNEQFF.

This clonotype occurred many times. This chain connects TRBV20-1 to TRBJ2-3, with 11 nucleotides matching TRBD2. The CDR3 length is 19 residues. The germline gives CDR1 DFQATT, CDR2 SNEGSKA (reference sequence). V shed 0 bases, J shed 0 bases, and the junction held 11 bases outside the gene matches. The CDR3, as DNA: TGCAGTGCTAGAGATCTGGCGACTAGCGGGGTCCTAAGCACAGATACGCAGTATTTT. Amino acid sequence: CSARDLATSGVLSTDTQYF.

This clonotype occurred many times. The rearrangement joins TRBV11-2 to TRBJ2-7; possibly TRBD2 for D (6 bases). Trimming pared 1 base from V and 4 bases from J, leaving 11 bases between. This CDR3 contains 14 residues. Germline assignment: CDR1 SGHAT and CDR2 FQNNGV. Written as DNA, the CDR3 is TGTGCCAGCAGCTTAGCGGCGGCGGGGTACGAGCAGTACTTC. Amino acids: CASSLAAAGYEQYF.

The sample holds many counts of this clonotype. The J gene is TRBJ1-2, the V gene TRBV10-3; 9 positions agree with TRBD1. J gave up 4 bases and V 5 bases, and 8 bases lay outside the gene matches. The CDR3 is made up of 15 amino acids. Germline assignment: CDR1 ENHRY and CDR2 SYGVKD. The CDR3 region has the DNA TGTGCCATCAGTAACGGACAGGGGCGAGGCTATGGCTACACCTTC. It codes for CAISNGQGRGYGYTF.